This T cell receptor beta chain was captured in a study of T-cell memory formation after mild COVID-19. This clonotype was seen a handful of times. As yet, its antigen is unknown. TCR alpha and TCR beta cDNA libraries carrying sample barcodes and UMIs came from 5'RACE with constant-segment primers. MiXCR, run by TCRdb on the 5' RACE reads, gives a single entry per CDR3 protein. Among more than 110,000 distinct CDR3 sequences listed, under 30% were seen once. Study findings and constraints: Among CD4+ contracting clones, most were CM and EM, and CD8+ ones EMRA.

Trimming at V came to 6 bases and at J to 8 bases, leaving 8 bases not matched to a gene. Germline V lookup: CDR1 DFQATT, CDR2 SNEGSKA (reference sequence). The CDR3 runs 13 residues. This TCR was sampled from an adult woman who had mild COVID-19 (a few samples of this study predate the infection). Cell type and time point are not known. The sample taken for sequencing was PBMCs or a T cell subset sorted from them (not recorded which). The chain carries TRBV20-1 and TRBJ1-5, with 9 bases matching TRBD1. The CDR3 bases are TGCAGTGCGGGGGACAGGGAATTGGAGCCCCAGCATTTT. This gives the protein CSAGDRELEPQHF.